These 32 T cell receptor beta chains were all obtained from the same sample, sequenced in a study of T cell responses to AZD1222 COVID-19 vaccine. Produced via immunoSEQ multiplex PCR; TCRdb's table is partial and in-frame only. In the table there are fewer than 150,000 clones, 75% to 90% of which are singletons. The source material was peripheral blood, sampled on day 0 of AZD1222 vaccination. Receptors originate from an adult in good health.

The V and J genes are TRBV3-1 (or the pseudogene TRBV3-2) and TRBJ1-1; 7 bases fit TRBD1. CDR1 and CDR2 from the germline V gene are LGHDT and YNNKEL (reference sequence). With 1 base clipped from V and 4 bases from J, the junction kept 3 bases outside the gene matches. This CDR3 is built from 14 residues. CDR3 loop: CASSQAGGLTEAFF. DNA of the CDR3: TGTGCCAGCAGCCAAGCAGGGGGACTCACTGAAGCTTTCTTT.

This sequence joins TRBV5-1 and TRBJ1-3, with TRBD1 matching 7 bases. The V and J ends lost 8 bases and 1 base, in that order; junction bases with no gene match: 12. Germline lookup yields CDR1 SGHRS and CDR2 YFSETQ. The CDR3 has 16 residues. CDR3 sequence: CASSPGQFDSGNTIYF. CDR3 in DNA: TGCGCCAGTAGCCCGGGACAGTTCGATTCTGGAAACACCATATATTTT.

The chain links TRBV2 to TRBJ1-2, with 9 bases that match TRBD1. Germline V lookup: CDR1 SNHLY, CDR2 FYNNEI. V gave up 7 bases and J gave up 4 bases; unmatched junction bases: 10. This CDR3 has 15 amino acids. The DNA of the CDR3 is TGTGCCAGCAAAGAAAACAGGGGGCGGATCTATGGCTACACCTTC. Translated: CASKENRGRIYGYTF.

The J gene is TRBJ1-1, the V gene TRBV6-5; no clear D. The length of the CDR3 is 16 residues. In germline, CDR1 is MNHEY, CDR2 SVGAGI. Trimming stripped 4 bases from V and 2 bases from J, with 17 bases between. CDR3 region: CASSWVPAIPNTEAFF. The CDR3 DNA reads as TGTGCCAGCAGTTGGGTACCCGCCATCCCTAACACTGAAGCTTTCTTT.

The rearrangement uses TRBV3-1 (or the pseudogene TRBV3-2) and TRBJ1-1; TRBD1 might be the D (5 bases). Germline lookup yields CDR1 LGHDT and CDR2 YNNKEL (reference sequence). The CDR3 contains 17 residues. Trimming took 3 bases from V and 1 from J, leaving 18 bases between them. CDR3 sequence reads: CASSQGIRFGGNTEAFF. For the CDR3, the DNA is TGTGCCAGCAGCCAGGGAATCAGGTTCGGGGGGAACACTGAAGCTTTCTTT.

The rearrangement joins TRBV2 to TRBJ2-1; 9 bases match TRBD2. The CDR3 runs 21 residues. Trimming cost V 3 bases and J 5 bases; bases outside gene matches: 23. Germline V gene lookup returns CDR1 SNHLY and CDR2 FYNNEI. The chain's CDR3 is CASSELRKLRRGGFMNNEQFF. The CDR3 region has the DNA TGTGCCAGCAGTGAGTTGAGAAAATTACGGCGGGGGGGCTTCATGAACAATGAGCAGTTCTTC.

This rearrangement joins TRBV12-3 or TRBV12-4 to TRBJ1-5; unclear D gene. The CDR3 is 13 amino acids. The ends were cut back, 5 bases at V and 3 bases at J, with 8 bases in the middle. The CDR3 loop reads CASSLTVNQPQHF. In DNA, the CDR3 is TGTGCCAGCAGTCTAACAGTCAATCAGCCCCAGCATTTT.

This clone was picked up one time. CDR3: CASSLGQGGQPQHF. In DNA, the CDR3 is TGTGCCAGCAGCCTAGGACAGGGCGGGCAGCCCCAGCATTTT. The J gene is TRBJ1-5, the V gene TRBV7-8; 8 positions match TRBD1. Germline-derived CDR1 and CDR2 are SGHVS and FQNEAQ. The V segment lost 5 bases and the J segment 7 bases; nucleotides outside the gene matches: 7. This CDR3 is built from 14 residues.

V gene TRBV6-5 combines with J gene TRBJ2-5; no reliable D call. In germline, CDR1 is MNHEY, CDR2 SVGAGI. Trimming shortened V by 0 bases and J by 1 base, and 6 bases separated the two germline ends. This CDR3 is built from 14 residues. CDR3 sequence reads: CASSYSQVQETQYF. The CDR3 DNA reads TGTGCCAGCAGTTACTCTCAGGTCCAAGAGACCCAGTACTTC.

The V gene is TRBV27, the J gene TRBJ2-1, with D possibly being TRBD1 (5 bases). This CDR3 is 12 amino acids long. From germline, CDR1 is MNHEY and CDR2 SMNVEV (reference sequence). V lost 3 bases to trimming and J lost 10 bases, with 10 bases between them. The CDR3 loop reads CASSFAGIEQFF. The CDR3, as DNA: TGTGCCAGCAGTTTCGCAGGGATCGAGCAGTTCTTC.

This clone was detected a few times. V is TRBV5-1 and J is TRBJ2-1, with D uncertain. Deletions cut 5 bases from V and 7 bases from J, with 19 bases between. The length of the CDR3 is 15 residues. CDR1 SGHRS and CDR2 YFSETQ come from the germline V gene. CDR3 residues: CASSRGAADNNEQFF. The CDR3 DNA is TGCGCCAGCAGTCGCGGTGCGGCAGACAATAATGAGCAGTTCTTC.

The chain combines TRBV24-1 with TRBJ2-1, with 8 bases that match TRBD2. The V gene end was trimmed by 0 bases and the J gene end by 9 bases; junction bases not matched to a gene: 9. This CDR3 is built from 16 residues. Germline V CDR1 and CDR2: KGHDR, SFDVKD. DNA for the CDR3: TGTGCCACCAGTGATTTGGTTCGGGGGGGATCTCGTGAGCAGTTCTTC. It specifies CATSDLVRGGSREQFF.

The chain has TRBV5-1 and TRBJ2-5; D is perhaps TRBD1 (6 bases). Per the germline V gene, CDR1 is SGHRS and CDR2 is YFSETQ. V lost 3 bases, J lost 4 bases, and 16 bases lay in between. This CDR3 spans 15 amino acids. The CDR3 sequence: CASSYTGSLRETQYF. In DNA form, the CDR3 reads TGCGCCAGCAGCTACACAGGGAGCCTTCGAGAGACCCAGTACTTC.

The J gene is TRBJ1-6, the V gene TRBV6-6; TRBD1 matches at 7 bases. The ends lost 7 bases at V and 7 bases at J; junction bases unmatched: 13. This CDR3 has 16 residues. The germline V gene encodes CDR1 MNHNY and CDR2 SVGAGI (reference sequence). The CDR3 DNA reads as TGTGCCAGCATGAAGAGGCGGGACAGCACAAATTCACCCCTCCACTTT. This codes for CASMKRRDSTNSPLHF.

This clone has only one observation. V is TRBV30 and J is TRBJ1-1, with a tentative D call TRBD1 (5 bases). Trimming left V 1 base short and J 2 bases short, with 8 bases between. Germline values: CDR1 GTSNPN, CDR2 SVGIG (reference sequence). This CDR3 has 13 residues. The CDR3 bases are TGTGCCTGGAGTGAGGGGCCCAACACTGAAGCTTTCTTT. This codes for CAWSEGPNTEAFF.

This clone was recorded a few times. This rearrangement joins TRBV19 to TRBJ1-5, with 7 bases matching TRBD1. V gave up 5 bases and J gave up 7 bases; unmatched junction bases: 8. From germline, CDR1 is LNHDA and CDR2 SQIVND (reference sequence). CDR3 size: 14 residues. CDR3 nucleotides: TGTGCCAGTAGTTCCCCAGGGGGGAACCAGCCCCAGCATTTT. Residues: CASSSPGGNQPQHF.

This clone was seen a few times. The rearrangement links TRBV5-6 to TRBJ1-3, with 7 bases lining up with TRBD1. The V and J ends lost 0 bases and 2 bases, in that order; junction bases with no gene match: 2. There are 15 residues in the CDR3. CDR1 is SGHDT and CDR2 is YYEEEE in the germline V gene. CDR3 nucleotides: TGTGCCAGCAGCTTGGAGGGGACAGCTGGAAACACCATATATTTT. This translates into CASSLEGTAGNTIYF.

This chain joins TRBV9 and TRBJ1-1, with 7 bases matching TRBD1. The V segment lost 1 base and the J segment 3 bases; nucleotides outside the gene matches: 9. CDR3 length: 16 amino acids. Germline V gene data show CDR1 as SGDLS and CDR2 as YYNGEE. The CDR3 sequence: CASSVRPGGRDTEAFF. CDR3 nucleotides: TGTGCCAGCAGCGTAAGGCCAGGGGGGCGCGACACTGAAGCTTTCTTT.

The chain carries TRBV2 and TRBJ2-4; 8 bases are a match to TRBD1. The CDR3 runs 17 residues. V lost 4 bases and J lost 1; bases outside the gene matches: 9. Germline V CDR1 and CDR2: SNHLY, FYNNEI. CDR3 in DNA: TGTGCCAGCAGTGCAGGGGGCGCCGGGTCGGCCAAAAACATTCAGTACTTC. This gives the protein CASSAGGAGSAKNIQYF.

The gene calls are TRBV19 and TRBJ1-6; D is possibly TRBD1 (5 bases). The CDR3 is 10 amino acids. V was clipped by 8 bases and J by 11 bases, with 7 bases between them. CDR1 is LNHDA and CDR2 is SQIVND in the germline V gene (reference sequence). The CDR3 coding sequence is TGTGCCAGTGGGGGGACACCCCTCCACTTT. Residues: CASGGTPLHF. Full variable domain (remainder filled in from reference TRBV19 and TRBJ1-6): DGGITQSPKYLFRKEGQNVTLSCEQNLNHDAMYWYRQDPGQGLRLIYYSQIVNDFQKGDIAEGYSVSREKKESFPLTVTSAQKNPTAFYLCASGGTPLHFGNGTRLTVT.

The count of this clone is one. The rearrangement joins TRBV10-3 to TRBJ1-1, with TRBD1 matching 9 bases. CDR1 is ENHRY and CDR2 is SYGVKD in the germline V gene. This CDR3 has 21 amino acids. Trimming at V came to 1 base and at J to 0 bases, leaving 18 bases not matched to a gene. The CDR3 nucleotides are TGTGCCATCAGTGAGTATACCCGTAAACAGGGGGCGCGGGAAATGAACACTGAAGCTTTCTTT. Protein product: CAISEYTRKQGAREMNTEAFF.

This chain joins TRBV11-3 and TRBJ2-1, with 9 bases that match TRBD2. The CDR3 is 14 residues long. V shed 5 bases, J shed 10 bases, and the junction held 9 bases outside the gene matches. Germline CDR1 and CDR2: SGHNT and YENEEA. DNA of the CDR3: TGTGCCAGCAGCCCGGGGCTAGCGGGGCCCGAGCAGTTCTTC. Residues: CASSPGLAGPEQFF.

This chain uses TRBV11-2 with TRBJ1-6; 8 bases match TRBD1. Germline lookup yields CDR1 SGHAT and CDR2 FQNNGV. Unmatched junction bases numbered 10, after V lost 5 bases and J lost 4 bases. This CDR3 contains 17 residues. CDR3 loop: CASSLRDRGSYNSPLHF. CDR3 nucleotides: TGTGCCAGCAGCCTCAGAGACAGGGGCTCTTATAATTCACCCCTCCACTTT.

This sequence joins TRBV11-3 and TRBJ1-1, with unresolved D. This CDR3 comprises 13 residues. The germline gives CDR1 SGHNT, CDR2 YENEEA. The V and J ends lost 1 base and 3 bases respectively, with 6 bases between them. CDR3 DNA sequence: TGTGCCAGCAGCTTAGCGCCATACACTGAAGCTTTCTTT. Protein product: CASSLAPYTEAFF. Combining the CDR3 with reference TRBV11-3 and TRBJ1-1 gives the whole variable domain EAGVVQSPRYKIIEKKQPVAFWCNPISGHNTLYWYLQNLGQGPELLIRYENEEAVDDSQLPKDRFSAERLKGVDSTLKIQPAELGDSAVYLCASSLAPYTEAFFGQGTRLTVV.

The V call is TRBV6-5, the J call TRBJ1-2; unclear D gene. The V and J ends lost 4 bases and 0 bases respectively, with 6 bases between them. Germline V lookup: CDR1 MNHEY, CDR2 SVGAGI. The CDR3 is 13 amino acids. The CDR3 bases are TGTGCCAGCAGTTCTTTCACTAACTATGGCTACACCTTC. It is translated as CASSSFTNYGYTF.

The rearrangement joins TRBV2 to TRBJ2-1; D may match TRBD1 or TRBD2 (6 bases each). Germline V lookup: CDR1 SNHLY, CDR2 FYNNEI. Trimming pared 4 bases from V and 6 bases from J, leaving 10 bases between. The CDR3 sequence is 13 residues long. CDR3 DNA sequence: TGTGCCAGCAGTGTAGGGGGGCTCAATGAGCAGTTCTTC. Translation gives CASSVGGLNEQFF.

V usage is TRBV7-9 and J usage is TRBJ2-2; D unresolved. Germline V gene lookup returns CDR1 SEHNR and CDR2 FQNEAQ (reference sequence). The length of the CDR3 is 14 residues. Trimming stripped 7 bases from V and 1 base from J, with 10 bases between. As DNA, the CDR3 is TGTGCCAGCAAGGACCCGTTGAACACCGGGGAGCTGTTTTTT. Protein: CASKDPLNTGELFF.

The chain carries TRBV27 and TRBJ2-5; a possible D gene is TRBD1 (6 bases). The CDR3 runs 14 residues. Trimming stripped 5 bases from V and 5 bases from J, with 15 bases between. Germline-derived CDR1 and CDR2 are MNHEY and SMNVEV (reference sequence). The CDR3 reads CASSRPGQPETQYF. In DNA form, the CDR3 reads TGTGCCAGCAGTCGACCTGGACAGCCGGAGACCCAGTACTTC.

The V call is TRBV7-9, the J call TRBJ2-7; D remains ambiguous. Deletions cut 1 base from V and 2 bases from J, with 6 bases between. Germline V CDR1 and CDR2: SEHNR, FQNEAQ (reference sequence). This CDR3 has 13 amino acids. CDR3 loop: CASSLGITYEQYF. The CDR3 DNA is TGTGCCAGCAGCTTAGGGATAACCTACGAGCAGTACTTC.

V is TRBV5-8 and J is TRBJ2-7; D gene unclear. CDR1 SGHTS and CDR2 YDEGEE come from the germline V gene. Trimming removed 0 bases at V and 2 bases at J, with 6 bases between. This CDR3 comprises 13 residues. The CDR3 DNA sequence: TGTGCCAGCAGCTTGGGGCCCACCTACGAGCAGTACTTC. This translates into CASSLGPTYEQYF.

The V call is TRBV6-5, the J call TRBJ1-2, with TRBD1 matching 9 bases. V shed 4 bases and J 8 bases; nucleotides not matched to a gene: 11. The germline CDR1 and CDR2 sequences are MNHEY and SVGAGI. The CDR3 length is 15 residues. CDR3 region: CASSSPQGASGGYTF. CDR3 in DNA: TGTGCCAGCAGTTCGCCACAGGGGGCCTCCGGGGGCTACACCTTC.

The chain is built from TRBV9 and TRBJ1-3, with no clear D. With 3 bases removed from V and 3 bases from J, the gap between germline ends came to 19 bases. CDR1 and CDR2 (germline): SGDLS, YYNGEE. CDR3 length equals 17 residues. CDR3 DNA: TGTGCCAGCAGCGCCAGTTCAGGTTTGAATCGTGGAAACACCATATATTTT. Translating it yields CASSASSGLNRGNTIYF.